Listed here is a single T cell receptor beta chain. The antigen remains unidentified. The data were taken from a study of CD8+CD57+ T cells in acquired aplastic anemia. Study-level background: Across the sorted CD4+ and CD8+ cells, DNA amounts averaged about 3 ug.

Genomic DNA acted as the template from which TCR beta VDJ combination and CDR3 sequence profiling were carried out. TCRdb redid the calling of the reads with MiXCR, one entry per CDR3 protein. The profile covers some 160,000 distinct CDR3 sequences, with 40% to 60% appearing a single time and under 40% taken by the ten largest. Study-level results: Some 30 shared CD8+ CDR3s appeared highly expressed within patients' immunodominant clones.

CD8+CD57+ cell expansion, shown by flow cytometry, had occurred in the patients selected for sequencing. Blood samples were obtained from patients who had received no prior therapy. Sequencing was carried out using sorted CD4+, CD8+, or CD8+CD57+ T cells (not recorded which) from PBMCs. The receptor was derived from a human donor with aplastic anemia.

The CDR3 DNA is TGTGCCAGTAGTCTTCGGGACTGGCTCCCCTACGAGCAGTACTTC. Amino acids: CASSLRDWLPYEQYF. The chain recombines TRBV19 with TRBJ2-7; TRBD2 might be the D (6 bases). Trimming stripped 5 bases from V and 2 bases from J, with 16 bases between. The length of the CDR3 is 15 residues. Per the germline V gene, CDR1 is LNHDA and CDR2 is SQIVND (reference sequence).